This record concerns one T cell receptor beta chain sequence. Assignment of participants to cohorts was predicated upon participant-reported clinical history. Up to 2 weeks before entering the study, exposed participants had met a COVID-19 case. Germline trimming cut 4 bases from V and 7 bases from J; bases unmatched to any gene: 12. The CDR3 consists of 18 residues. CDR1 and CDR2 from the germline V gene are SGHVS and FNYEAQ. The sample is drawn from a study of blood T cell repertoires in COVID-19. Study context: The United States, Italy and Spain supplied acute and convalescent COVID-19 samples.

In the source study's methods: Reference gene primer amplification gave estimated nucleated cell counts. Using immunoSEQ multiplex PCR, the repertoire was profiled, and TCRdb retains in-frame clones only, with some absent. From that table come the V and J calls and clone size; the DNA was used to work out D and trimming. Counted here are some 290,000 clones, approximately 90% occurring once; the ten biggest clones make up less than 4%. This clonotype was obtained from a woman in her twenties or thirties who had been exposed to COVID-19. V usage is TRBV7-6 and J usage is TRBJ2-1; 14 nucleotides line up with TRBD2. The material sequenced was PBMCs or T cells enriched from blood (not recorded which). The CDR3 DNA follows: TGTGCCAGCAGCTCGCCGGGACTAGCGGGGGAGAAGGCGAATGAGCAGTTCTTC. Protein: CASSSPGLAGEKANEQFF.